This T cell receptor beta chain was obtained from a study of shared clonotypes between healthy human individuals. The length of the CDR3 is 15 residues. CDR1 is MNHNS, CDR2 SASEGT, per germline. J gave up 7 bases and V 4 bases, and 10 bases lay outside the gene matches. The protocol was immunoSEQ multiplex PCR, while the TCRdb copy is restricted to in-frame clones and leaves out a portion. The table lists about 490,000 clones, over 60% of them singletons, with over 10% in the top ten. The chain uses TRBV6-1 and TRBJ1-5; 7 positions match TRBD1. The TCR was taken from a woman aged 40 to 49 in good health. Some clones in this sample may be carry-over from other donors' samples. Sequenced: PBMCs. CDR3 sequence reads: CASSGGAGGKQPQHF. DNA of the CDR3: TGTGCCAGCAGTGGTGGGGCAGGGGGTAAACAGCCCCAGCATTTT.